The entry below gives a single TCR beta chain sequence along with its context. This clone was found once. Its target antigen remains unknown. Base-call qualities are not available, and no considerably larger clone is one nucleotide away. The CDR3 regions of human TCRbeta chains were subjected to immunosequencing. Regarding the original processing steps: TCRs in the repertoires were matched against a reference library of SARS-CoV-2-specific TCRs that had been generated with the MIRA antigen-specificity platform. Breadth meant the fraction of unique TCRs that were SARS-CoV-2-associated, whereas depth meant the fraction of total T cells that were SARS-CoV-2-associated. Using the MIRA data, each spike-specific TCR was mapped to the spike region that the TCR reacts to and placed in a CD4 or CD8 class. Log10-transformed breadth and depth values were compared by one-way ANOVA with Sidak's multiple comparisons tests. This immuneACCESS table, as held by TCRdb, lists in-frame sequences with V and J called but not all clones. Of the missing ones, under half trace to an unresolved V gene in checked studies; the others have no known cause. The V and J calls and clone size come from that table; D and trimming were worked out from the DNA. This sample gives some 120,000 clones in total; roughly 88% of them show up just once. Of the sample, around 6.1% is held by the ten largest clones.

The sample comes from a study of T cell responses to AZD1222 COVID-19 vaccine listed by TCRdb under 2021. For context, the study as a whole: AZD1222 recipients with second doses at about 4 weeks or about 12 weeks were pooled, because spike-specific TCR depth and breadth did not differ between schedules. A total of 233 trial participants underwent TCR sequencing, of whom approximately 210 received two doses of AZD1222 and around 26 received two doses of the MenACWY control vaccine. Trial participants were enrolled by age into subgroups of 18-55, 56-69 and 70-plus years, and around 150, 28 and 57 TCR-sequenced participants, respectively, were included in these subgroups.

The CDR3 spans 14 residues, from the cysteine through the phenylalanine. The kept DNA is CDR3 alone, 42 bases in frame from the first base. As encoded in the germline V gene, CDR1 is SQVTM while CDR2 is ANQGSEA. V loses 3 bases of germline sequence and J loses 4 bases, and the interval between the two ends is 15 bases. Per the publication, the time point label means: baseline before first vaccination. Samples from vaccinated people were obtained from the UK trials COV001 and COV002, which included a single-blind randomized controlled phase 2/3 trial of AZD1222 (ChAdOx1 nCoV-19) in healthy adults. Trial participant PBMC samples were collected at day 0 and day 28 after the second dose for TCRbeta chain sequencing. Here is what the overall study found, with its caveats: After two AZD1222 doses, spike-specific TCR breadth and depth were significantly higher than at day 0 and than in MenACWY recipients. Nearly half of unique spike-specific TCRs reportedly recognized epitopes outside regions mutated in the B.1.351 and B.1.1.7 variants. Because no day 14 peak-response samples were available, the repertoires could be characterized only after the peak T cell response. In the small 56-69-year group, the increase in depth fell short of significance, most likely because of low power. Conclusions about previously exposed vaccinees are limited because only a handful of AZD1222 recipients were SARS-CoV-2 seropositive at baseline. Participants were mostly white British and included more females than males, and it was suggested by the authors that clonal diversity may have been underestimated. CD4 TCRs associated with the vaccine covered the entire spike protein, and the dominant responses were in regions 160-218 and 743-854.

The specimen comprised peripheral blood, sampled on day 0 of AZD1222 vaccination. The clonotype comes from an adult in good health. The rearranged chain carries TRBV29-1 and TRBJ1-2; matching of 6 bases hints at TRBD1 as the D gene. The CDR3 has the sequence CSVDSLGAGYGYTF. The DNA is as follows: TGCAGCGTTGACTCTCTGGGGGCAGGCTATGGCTACACCTTC.